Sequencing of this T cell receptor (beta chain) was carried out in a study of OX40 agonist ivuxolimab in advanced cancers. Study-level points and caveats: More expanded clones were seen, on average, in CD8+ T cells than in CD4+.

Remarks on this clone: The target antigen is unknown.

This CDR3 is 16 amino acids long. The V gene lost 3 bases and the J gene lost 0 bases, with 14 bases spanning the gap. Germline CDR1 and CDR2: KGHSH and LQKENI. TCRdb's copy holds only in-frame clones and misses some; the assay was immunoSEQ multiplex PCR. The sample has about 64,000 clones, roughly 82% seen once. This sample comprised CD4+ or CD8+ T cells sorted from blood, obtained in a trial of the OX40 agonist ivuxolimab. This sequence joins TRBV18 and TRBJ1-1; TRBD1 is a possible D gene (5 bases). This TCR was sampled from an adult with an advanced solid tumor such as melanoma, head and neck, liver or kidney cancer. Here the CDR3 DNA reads TGTGCCAGCTCACCCGGGACCGGAATCATGAACACTGAAGCTTTCTTT. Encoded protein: CASSPGTGIMNTEAFF.